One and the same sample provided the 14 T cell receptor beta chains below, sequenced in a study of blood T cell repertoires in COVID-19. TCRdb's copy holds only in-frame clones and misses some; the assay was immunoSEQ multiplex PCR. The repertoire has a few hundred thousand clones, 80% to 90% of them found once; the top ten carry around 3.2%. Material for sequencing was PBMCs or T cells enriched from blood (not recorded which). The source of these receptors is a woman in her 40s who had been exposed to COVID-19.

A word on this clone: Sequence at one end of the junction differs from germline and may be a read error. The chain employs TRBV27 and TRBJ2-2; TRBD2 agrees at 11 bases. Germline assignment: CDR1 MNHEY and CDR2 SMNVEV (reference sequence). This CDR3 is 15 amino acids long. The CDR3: CASAISGGVTAELFF. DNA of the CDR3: TGTGCCAGCGCGATTAGCGGGGGGGTGACCGCGGAGCTGTTTTTT.

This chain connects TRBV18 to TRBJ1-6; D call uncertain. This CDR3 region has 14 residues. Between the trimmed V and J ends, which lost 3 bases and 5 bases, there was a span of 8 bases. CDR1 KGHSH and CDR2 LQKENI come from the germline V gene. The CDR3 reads CASSPLQNNSPLHF. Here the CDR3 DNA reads TGTGCCAGCTCACCTCTACAGAATAATTCACCCCTCCACTTT.

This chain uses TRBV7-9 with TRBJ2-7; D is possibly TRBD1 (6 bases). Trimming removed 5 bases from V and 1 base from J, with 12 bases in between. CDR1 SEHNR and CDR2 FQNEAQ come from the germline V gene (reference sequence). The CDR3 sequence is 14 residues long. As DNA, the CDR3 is TGTGCCAGCAGCCCGCAGGGGTTTTCCTACGAGCAGTACGTC. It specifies CASSPQGFSYEQYV.

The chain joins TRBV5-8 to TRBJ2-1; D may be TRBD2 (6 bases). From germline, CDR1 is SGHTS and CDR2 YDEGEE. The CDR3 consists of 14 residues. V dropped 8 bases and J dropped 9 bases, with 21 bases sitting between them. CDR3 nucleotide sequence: TGTGCCAGTATTCGGAGGGCCAGTCCGAGTGAGCAGTTCTTC. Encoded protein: CASIRRASPSEQFF.

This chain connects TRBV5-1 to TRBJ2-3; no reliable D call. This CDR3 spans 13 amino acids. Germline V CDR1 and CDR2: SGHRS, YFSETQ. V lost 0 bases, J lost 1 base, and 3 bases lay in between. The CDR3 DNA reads TGCGCCAGCAGCTTGGGAGGCACAGATACGCAGTATTTT. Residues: CASSLGGTDTQYF. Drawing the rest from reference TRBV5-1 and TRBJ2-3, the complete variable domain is KAGVTQTPRYLIKTRGQQVTLSCSPISGHRSVSWYQQTPGQGLQFLFEYFSETQRNKGNFPGRFSGRQFSNSRSEMNVSTLELGDSALYLCASSLGGTDTQYFGPGTRLTVL.

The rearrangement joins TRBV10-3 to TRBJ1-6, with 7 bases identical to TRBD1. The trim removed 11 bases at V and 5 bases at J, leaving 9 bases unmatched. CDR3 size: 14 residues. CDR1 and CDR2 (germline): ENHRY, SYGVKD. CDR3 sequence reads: CASRTGKNNSPLHF. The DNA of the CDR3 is TGTGCCTCAAGGACAGGCAAAAATAATTCACCCCTCCACTTT.

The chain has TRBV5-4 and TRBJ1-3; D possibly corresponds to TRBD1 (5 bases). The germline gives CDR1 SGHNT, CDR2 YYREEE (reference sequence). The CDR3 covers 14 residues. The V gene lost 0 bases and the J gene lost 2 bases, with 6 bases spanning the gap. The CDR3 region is CASSLGRAGNTIYF. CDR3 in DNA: TGTGCCAGCAGCTTGGGCAGGGCTGGAAACACCATATATTTT.

This chain's CDR3 is CAQGGPGQGYEQYV. In nucleotides, the CDR3 is TGTGCCCAGGGGGGCCCGGGACAGGGGTACGAGCAGTACGTC. The chain carries TRBV18 and TRBJ2-7; the match to TRBD1 covers 10 bases. The CDR3 sequence is 14 residues long. Germline CDR1 KGHSH, CDR2 LQKENI. After removal of 11 bases from V and 4 bases from J, the junction contained 11 bases not matched to a gene.

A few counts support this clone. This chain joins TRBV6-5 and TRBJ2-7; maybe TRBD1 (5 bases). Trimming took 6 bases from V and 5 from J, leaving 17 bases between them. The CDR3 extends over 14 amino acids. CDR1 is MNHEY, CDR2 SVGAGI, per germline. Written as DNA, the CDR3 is TGTGCCAGCAGCCGCGACAGTGCGTCCCACGAGCAGTACGTC. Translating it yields CASSRDSASHEQYV.

DNA for the CDR3: TGTGCCAGCAGTGAAGTAGGGGGCCGTTACACTGAAGCTTTCTTT. It codes for CASSEVGGRYTEAFF. The V call is TRBV2, the J call TRBJ1-1; 7 bases agree with TRBD1. Losses at the gene ends were 1 base for V and 3 bases for J; bases not matched to a gene: 5. The CDR3 is 15 amino acids. CDR1 and CDR2 from the germline V gene are SNHLY and FYNNEI. The whole variable domain, filled in from reference TRBV2 and TRBJ1-1, reads EPEVTQTPSHQVTQMGQEVILRCVPISNHLYFYWYRQILGQKVEFLVSFYNNEISEKSEIFDDQFSVERPDGSNFTLKIRSTKLEDSAMYFCASSEVGGRYTEAFFGQGTRLTVV.

The CDR3 sequence is CASSATAGELFF. CDR3 bases: TGTGCCAGCAGCGCCACTGCCGGGGAGCTGTTTTTT. The rearrangement uses TRBV7-9 and TRBJ2-2; D is undetermined. The germline V gene has CDR1 SEHNR and CDR2 FQNEAQ (reference sequence). V lost 5 bases, J lost 6 bases, and 7 bases lay in between. The CDR3 is made up of 12 amino acids. Full variable domain (outside the CDR3, taken from reference TRBV7-9 and TRBJ2-2): DTGVSQNPRHKITKRGQNVTFRCDPISEHNRLYWYRQTLGQGPEFLTYFQNEAQLEKSRLLSDRFSAERPKGSFSTLEIQRTEQGDSAMYLCASSATAGELFFGEGSRLTVL.

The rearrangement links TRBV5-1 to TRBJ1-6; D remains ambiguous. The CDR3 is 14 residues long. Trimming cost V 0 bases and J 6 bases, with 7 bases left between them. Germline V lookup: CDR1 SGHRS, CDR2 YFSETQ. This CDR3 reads CASSLGPGNSPLHF. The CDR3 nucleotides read TGCGCCAGCAGCTTGGGTCCGGGTAATTCACCCCTCCACTTT.

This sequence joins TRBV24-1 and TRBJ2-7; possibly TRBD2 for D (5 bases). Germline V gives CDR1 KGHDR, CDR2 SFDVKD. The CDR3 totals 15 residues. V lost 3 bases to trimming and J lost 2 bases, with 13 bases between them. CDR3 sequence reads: CATSDEGVYPYEQYF. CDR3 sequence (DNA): TGTGCCACCAGTGATGAGGGTGTGTATCCCTACGAGCAGTACTTC.

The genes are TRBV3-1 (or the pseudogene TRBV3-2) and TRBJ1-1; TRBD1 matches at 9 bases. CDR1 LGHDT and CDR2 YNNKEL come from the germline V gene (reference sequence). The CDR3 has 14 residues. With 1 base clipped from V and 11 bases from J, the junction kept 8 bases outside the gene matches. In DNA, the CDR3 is TGTGCCAGCAGCCAAGGGACAGGGGAATTAGAGGCTTTCTTT. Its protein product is CASSQGTGELEAFF.